The 28 T cell receptor beta chains below were found in one sample sequenced in a study of CD8 T cells in ankylosing spondylitis. MiXCR, run by TCRdb on the 5' RACE reads, gives a single entry per CDR3 protein. Of 250,000 or so distinct CDR3 sequences in the sample, approximately 10% were seen once. Material for sequencing was blood, either unsorted or a sorted T cell fraction (not recorded which). All receptors come from a male donor with ankylosing spondylitis or in good health (not recorded which).

At least ten counts were recorded for this clonotype. The rearrangement joins TRBV11-2 to TRBJ2-7, with a weak D call TRBD2 (5 bases). CDR1 SGHAT and CDR2 FQNNGV come from the germline V gene. V was trimmed by 4 bases and J by 0 bases, leaving 13 bases between them. The CDR3 runs to 15 residues. The CDR3 DNA reads TGTGCCAGCAGCTCCGCCGGGATCGACTCCTACGAGCAGTACTTC. It is translated as CASSSAGIDSYEQYF.

Many counts were recorded for this clonotype. V usage is TRBV20-1 and J usage is TRBJ1-5; TRBD1 aligns across 7 bases. Per the germline V gene, CDR1 is DFQATT and CDR2 is SNEGSKA (reference sequence). CDR3 size: 15 residues. V gave up 2 bases and J gave up 4 bases; unmatched junction bases: 8. The CDR3 sequence is CSARPPGQPNQPQHF. The DNA of the CDR3 is TGCAGTGCTAGACCTCCGGGACAGCCAAATCAGCCCCAGCATTTT.

This chain connects TRBV3-1 to TRBJ2-1; D uncertain. The germline V gene encodes CDR1 LGHDT and CDR2 YNNKEL (reference sequence). This CDR3 spans 15 amino acids. The ends were cut back, 1 base at V and 7 bases at J, with 14 bases in the middle. In DNA, the CDR3 is TGTGCCAGCAGCCAAGGAGGATTGGCAGCTAATGAGCAGTTCTTC. This translates into CASSQGGLAANEQFF.

This clonotype has a count of ten or more. The V and J genes are TRBV20-1 and TRBJ2-4, with no clear D. There are 16 residues in the CDR3. V was clipped by 0 bases and J by 0 bases, with 12 bases between them. Per the germline V gene, CDR1 is DFQATT and CDR2 is SNEGSKA (reference sequence). This CDR3 is CSARDPRNIAKNIQYF. As DNA, the CDR3 is TGCAGTGCTAGAGATCCTCGTAATATAGCCAAAAACATTCAGTACTTC.

This clonotype was seen ten or more times. This sequence joins TRBV5-1 and TRBJ2-1; 8 positions match TRBD1. Unmatched junction bases numbered 7, after V lost 2 bases and J lost 9 bases. CDR1 is SGHRS and CDR2 is YFSETQ in the germline V gene. The CDR3 extends over 14 amino acids. CDR3 DNA sequence: TGCGCCAGCAGCTTTCAGGGGGCTGAGGGTGAGCAGTTCTTC. This sequence encodes CASSFQGAEGEQFF.

This clonotype was observed many times. V usage is TRBV5-6 and J usage is TRBJ1-1, with 8 bases fitting TRBD1. The germline V gene encodes CDR1 SGHDT and CDR2 YYEEEE. The V gene end was trimmed by 2 bases and the J gene end by 2 bases; junction bases not matched to a gene: 8. CDR3 length: 16 amino acids. The CDR3 is CASSFKGTGRNTEAFF. The CDR3 nucleotides read TGTGCCAGCAGCTTTAAAGGGACAGGAAGAAACACTGAAGCTTTCTTT.

A few counts support this clonotype. The chain links TRBV5-1 to TRBJ2-1; TRBD1 aligns across 7 bases. Trimming at V came to 4 bases and at J to 4 bases, leaving 5 bases not matched to a gene. This CDR3 spans 14 amino acids. Germline V gene sequence: CDR1 SGHRS, CDR2 YFSETQ. Here the CDR3 DNA reads TGCGCCAGCAGCACCCGGGACAGTTACAATGAGCAGTTCTTC. Protein: CASSTRDSYNEQFF.

V gene TRBV12-3 or TRBV12-4 combines with J gene TRBJ1-2, with D possibly matching TRBD1 (5 bases). With 6 bases removed from V and 5 bases from J, the gap between germline ends came to 16 bases. This CDR3 spans 14 amino acids. Here the CDR3 reads CASSLRQSSYGYTF. Here the CDR3 DNA reads TGTGCCAGCAGCCTTCGACAGTCATCGTATGGCTACACCTTC.

There are many counts of this clonotype. The rearrangement links TRBV20-1 to TRBJ2-1; 16 bases line up with TRBD2. The germline V gene encodes CDR1 DFQATT and CDR2 SNEGSKA (reference sequence). The J segment lost 1 base and the V segment lost 5 bases, leaving 8 bases of the junction unmatched. This CDR3 spans 18 amino acids. The CDR3 DNA is TGCAGTGCTGGACCGGGACTAGCGGGAGGGTGGTCCTACAATGAGCAGTTCTTC. Protein: CSAGPGLAGGWSYNEQFF.

This clonotype was observed at least ten times. V gene TRBV20-1 combines with J gene TRBJ2-1; 7 nucleotides match TRBD1. This CDR3 spans 12 amino acids. The germline V gene encodes CDR1 DFQATT and CDR2 SNEGSKA (reference sequence). V gave up 7 bases and J gave up 8 bases; unmatched junction bases: 8. For the CDR3, the DNA is TGCAGTGACCCGACAGGGATACATGAGCAGTTCTTC. This translates into CSDPTGIHEQFF.

This clonotype was counted at least ten times. The V call is TRBV20-1, the J call TRBJ2-3; 8 bases are a match to TRBD2. The CDR3 spans 13 residues. V gave up 3 bases and J gave up 3 bases; unmatched junction bases: 2. Germline V CDR1 and CDR2: DFQATT, SNEGSKA (reference sequence). The chain's CDR3 is CSASPGGTDTQYF. Written as DNA, the CDR3 is TGCAGTGCTAGTCCGGGAGGGACAGATACGCAGTATTTT.

This clonotype was detected ten times or more. This sequence joins TRBV12-3 or TRBV12-4 and TRBJ2-7; TRBD1 aligns across 8 bases. This CDR3 is built from 14 residues. V gave up 5 bases and J gave up 3 bases; unmatched junction bases: 6. CDR3 sequence reads: CASSRTGFVYEQYF. In DNA, the CDR3 is TGTGCCAGCAGTCGGACAGGGTTCGTCTACGAGCAGTACTTC.

This clonotype was recorded many times. This rearrangement joins TRBV20-1 to TRBJ2-3; D could derive from TRBD1 or TRBD2 (5 bases each). The CDR3 length is 14 residues. Germline-derived CDR1 and CDR2 are DFQATT and SNEGSKA (reference sequence). V lost 4 bases and J lost 3, with 14 bases in between. The CDR3 region has the DNA TGCAGTGCTACCGGGACCCCGGGGACAGATACGCAGTATTTT. Translated, it gives CSATGTPGTDTQYF.

The chain combines TRBV20-1 with TRBJ2-2, with D unclear. V lost 2 bases and J lost 0, with 7 bases in between. This CDR3 is built from 14 residues. Germline V lookup: CDR1 DFQATT, CDR2 SNEGSKA (reference sequence). The CDR3 reads CSARPLTNTGELFF. The CDR3 DNA reads as TGCAGTGCTAGACCCCTCACGAACACCGGGGAGCTGTTTTTT.

This clonotype was observed a few times. This chain connects TRBV7-9 to TRBJ2-7; D is tentatively TRBD1 or TRBD2 (5 bases each). Per germline, CDR1 SEHNR and CDR2 FQNEAQ (reference sequence). The CDR3 runs to 16 residues. The V end was cut by 6 bases, the J end by 5 bases, with 23 bases between. This chain's CDR3 is CASRGPSSPVGNEQYF. The CDR3 bases are TGTGCCAGCAGGGGACCCAGCTCACCCGTCGGGAACGAGCAGTACTTC.

The CDR3, as DNA: TGCGCCAGCAGTGAGAGGGACGGCTCTGGGGCCAACGTCCTGACTTTC. Protein product: CASSERDGSGANVLTF. This chain joins TRBV10-2 and TRBJ2-6; TRBD1 or TRBD2 may be the D gene (5 bases each). Trimming removed 2 bases at V and 0 bases at J, with 8 bases between. This CDR3 is built from 16 residues. Per the germline V gene, CDR1 is WSHSY and CDR2 is SAAADI.

Many counts were recorded for this clonotype. This chain joins TRBV5-1 and TRBJ2-2; D unresolved. The CDR3 extends over 16 amino acids. V gave up 0 bases and J gave up 5 bases, with 14 bases separating them. From germline, CDR1 is SGHRS and CDR2 YFSETQ. The chain's CDR3 is CASSLEPRARTGELFF. In DNA form, the CDR3 reads TGCGCCAGCAGCTTGGAGCCAAGGGCCCGAACCGGGGAGCTGTTTTTT.

This clonotype was found many times. The J gene is TRBJ2-3, the V gene TRBV30; D is unresolved. CDR3 length: 15 amino acids. The germline CDR1 and CDR2 sequences are GTSNPN and SVGIG (reference sequence). V dropped 0 bases and J dropped 0 bases, with 10 bases sitting between them. This CDR3 reads CAWSVRSTSTDTQYF. The DNA for the CDR3 is TGTGCCTGGAGTGTACGGAGTACTAGCACAGATACGCAGTATTTT.

This clonotype was counted at least ten times. This chain links TRBV7-2 with TRBJ2-1, with D perhaps TRBD1 or TRBD2 (5 bases each). V shed 5 bases and J shed 4 bases, with 9 bases lying between them. The CDR3 totals 13 residues. Germline assignment: CDR1 SGHTA and CDR2 FQGNSA. CDR3 sequence: CASSPGPYNEQFF. CDR3 coding DNA: TGTGCCAGCAGCCCGGGACCGTACAATGAGCAGTTCTTC.

This clonotype was seen repeatedly, ten times or more. V usage is TRBV27 and J usage is TRBJ2-7, with unresolved D. The ends were cut back, 8 bases at V and 1 base at J, with 12 bases in the middle. Germline V gene sequence: CDR1 MNHEY, CDR2 SMNVEV (reference sequence). CDR3 length: 13 residues. The CDR3 loop reads CASRGQESYEQYF. As DNA, the CDR3 is TGTGCCAGCCGAGGCCAGGAATCCTACGAGCAGTACTTC.

This clonotype was observed many times. The V call is TRBV20-1, the J call TRBJ1-6, with 8 positions matching TRBD1. Germline V CDR1 and CDR2: DFQATT, SNEGSKA (reference sequence). V shed 5 bases, J shed 11 bases, and the junction held 8 bases outside the gene matches. The CDR3 loop spans 13 amino acids. CDR3 bases: TGCAGTGCTCATGGACAGGGCGGTCCACCCCTCCACTTT. It codes for CSAHGQGGPPLHF.

There are many counts of this clonotype. CDR3 bases: TGTGCCAGCAGCCAAGGGGAAAATAGCAATCAGCCCCAGCATTTT. Protein product: CASSQGENSNQPQHF. The V call is TRBV4-2, the J call TRBJ1-5; D ambiguous. This CDR3 is 15 amino acids long. Germline V gene sequence: CDR1 LGHNA, CDR2 YNFKEQ. V shed 1 base and J shed 0 bases, with 7 bases lying between them.

The table lists this clonotype with many counts. The rearrangement links TRBV5-1 to TRBJ2-1; the match to TRBD1 covers 8 bases. Per germline, CDR1 SGHRS and CDR2 YFSETQ. CDR3 length: 16 residues. V shed 4 bases and J 5 bases; nucleotides not matched to a gene: 11. CDR3 residues: CASSPTTGGIDNEQFF. CDR3 coding DNA: TGCGCCAGCAGCCCAACAACAGGGGGTATAGACAATGAGCAGTTCTTC.

This clonotype was seen many times. This chain links TRBV11-2 with TRBJ2-1; D uncertain. The CDR3 extends over 15 amino acids. V lost 2 bases and J lost 4, with 12 bases in between. The V gene's germline CDR1 is SGHAT and CDR2 FQNNGV. CDR3 DNA: TGTGCCAGCAGCTTAAAGTATCTGGCTTACAATGAGCAGTTCTTC. Its protein is CASSLKYLAYNEQFF.

This clonotype was seen many times. The chain joins TRBV12-3 or TRBV12-4 to TRBJ2-7; D ambiguous. V was clipped by 5 bases and J by 2 bases, with 10 bases between them. The CDR3 extends over 13 amino acids. CDR3 sequence reads: CASSRTDAYEQYF. DNA of the CDR3: TGTGCCAGCAGTCGGACGGACGCCTACGAGCAGTACTTC.

This clonotype was seen many times. The V gene is TRBV5-1, the J gene TRBJ2-3; D call uncertain. This CDR3 has 12 amino acids. Germline V gives CDR1 SGHRS, CDR2 YFSETQ. The V gene lost 3 bases and the J gene lost 5 bases, with 7 bases spanning the gap. The CDR3 DNA sequence: TGCGCCAGCAGCTCGGACGTAGATACGCAGTATTTT. Its protein is CASSSDVDTQYF.

This clonotype has a count of ten or more. The V call is TRBV12-3 or TRBV12-4, the J call TRBJ2-7; TRBD2 matches 10 bases. The V segment lost 5 bases and the J segment 5 bases; nucleotides outside the gene matches: 9. This CDR3 comprises 15 residues. The CDR3 loop reads CASSLLSGGADEQYF. DNA of the CDR3: TGTGCCAGCAGTCTCCTAAGCGGGGGGGCCGACGAGCAGTACTTC.

The V call is TRBV20-1, the J call TRBJ2-7; 8 bases map to TRBD2. Germline assignment: CDR1 DFQATT and CDR2 SNEGSKA (reference sequence). J was trimmed by 0 bases and V by 5 bases; bases with no gene match: 6. The CDR3 contains 14 residues. DNA for the CDR3: TGCAGTGCTCCAGAGCGGGGGAGCTCCTACGAGCAGTACTTC. It codes for CSAPERGSSYEQYF.